This T cell receptor (beta chain) emerged from a study of identical twins. At least ten counts were recorded for this clonotype. Deletions cut 0 bases from V and 13 bases from J, with 10 bases between. This CDR3 has 13 residues. Among all donors, each was a healthy Caucasian. TCRdb redid the calling of the 5' RACE reads with MiXCR, one entry per CDR3 protein. The profile shows 200,000 to 250,000 distinct CDR3 sequences, roughly 7.1% of them singletons. In addition, the sample was reused for a study of T cells expressing NK-cell markers.

This chain uses TRBV12-3 or TRBV12-4 with TRBJ1-6, with no clear D. The specimen sequenced was CD8+ T cells sorted from blood. This TCR derives from a woman between 18 and 30 years old in good health. The chain's CDR3 is CASSLAAWEPLHF. CDR3 in DNA: TGTGCCAGCAGTTTAGCTGCGTGGGAGCCCCTCCACTTT.